This T cell receptor (beta chain) originates from a study of CD8 T cells in ankylosing spondylitis. TCRdb reanalysed the 5' RACE reads using MiXCR and keeps one entry per CDR3 protein. The sample lists hundreds of thousands of distinct CDR3 sequences, 8.6% seen once, with around 6.8% in the top ten. Turning to this clonotype: Its antigen is not identified. A much larger clone lies a single base off, so this may be a read error.

The length of the CDR3 is 14 residues. Study-wide points: Typical of ankylosing spondylitis blood, it appeared, was a TCR beta motif of fewer than ten highly homologous variants.

V and J are TRBV12-3 or TRBV12-4 and TRBJ1-1, with a weak D call TRBD1 (5 bases). This sequence originates from a male donor with ankylosing spondylitis or in good health (not recorded which). Sequencing input: blood, either unsorted or a sorted T cell fraction (not recorded which). This CDR3 is CASSAGPMNAEAFF. Written as DNA, the CDR3 is TGTGCCAGCAGTGCAGGGCCCATGAACGCTGAAGCTTTCTTT.